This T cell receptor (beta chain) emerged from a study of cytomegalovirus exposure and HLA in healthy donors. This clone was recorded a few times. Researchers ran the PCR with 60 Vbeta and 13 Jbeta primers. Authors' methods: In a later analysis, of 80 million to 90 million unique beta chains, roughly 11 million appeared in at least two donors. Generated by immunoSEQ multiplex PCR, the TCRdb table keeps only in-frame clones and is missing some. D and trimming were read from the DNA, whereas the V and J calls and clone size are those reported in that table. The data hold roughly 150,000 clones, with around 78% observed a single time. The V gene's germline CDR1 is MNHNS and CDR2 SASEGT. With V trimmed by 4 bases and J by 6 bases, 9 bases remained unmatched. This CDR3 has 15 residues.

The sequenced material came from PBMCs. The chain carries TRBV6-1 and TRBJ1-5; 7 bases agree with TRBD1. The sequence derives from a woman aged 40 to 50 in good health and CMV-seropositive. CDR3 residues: CASSAGTEGGQPQHF. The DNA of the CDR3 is TGTGCCAGCAGTGCCGGGACAGAAGGCGGTCAGCCCCAGCATTTT.